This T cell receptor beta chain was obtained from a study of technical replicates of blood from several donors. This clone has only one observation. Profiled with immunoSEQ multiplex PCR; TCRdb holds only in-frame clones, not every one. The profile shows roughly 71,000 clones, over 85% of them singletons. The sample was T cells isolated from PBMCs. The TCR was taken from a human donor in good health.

CDR3 DNA: TGTGCCACCAGCAGAGACCTGGGGCCGACCTACGAGCAGTACTTC. It codes for CATSRDLGPTYEQYF. The V call is TRBV15, the J call TRBJ2-7, with D perhaps matching TRBD1 (5 bases). This CDR3 comprises 15 residues. V lost 0 bases and J lost 2, with 11 bases in between. Germline CDR1 LNHNV, CDR2 YYDKDF (reference sequence). Using reference TRBV15 and TRBJ2-7 for the parts outside the CDR3, the full variable domain is DAMVIQNPRYQVTQFGKPVTLSCSQTLNHNVMYWYQQKSSQAPKLLFHYYDKDFNNEADTPDNFQSRRPNTSFCFLDIRSPGLGDTAMYLCATSRDLGPTYEQYFGPGTRLTVT.